Listed below are T cell receptor beta chains from one sample, sequenced in a study of blood T cell repertoires in COVID-19. Assay used: immunoSEQ multiplex PCR; TCRdb lists only in-frame clones, some missing. This repertoire shows some 290,000 clones, 85% to 90% found once; its top ten account for 11%. Sample: peripheral blood. All receptors derive from a woman between 25 and 40 years old with COVID-19, enrolled during active disease. The conserved cysteine and the conserved F or W are not part of the CDR3 here.

J: TRBJ2-2; V: TRBV7-6; CDR3: ASSSTGELF
J: TRBJ2-2; V: TRBV24-1; CDR3: ATSDLPGDTGELF
J: TRBJ2-5; V: TRBV20-1; CDR3: SAGRGETQY
J: TRBJ2-2; V: TRBV5-6; CDR3: ASSLVLTGELF
J: TRBJ2-6; V: TRBV5-1; CDR3: ASCPGTGSGANVLT
J: TRBJ2-7; V: TRBV6-5; CDR3: ASSYGRLAGEQY
J: TRBJ2-5; V: TRBV24-1; CDR3: ATEWGGLILETQY
J: TRBJ2-1; V: TRBV4-3; CDR3: ASSLSRGRGDEQF
J: TRBJ2-1; V: TRBV30; CDR3: AWSVVAGGNEQF
J: TRBJ2-2; V: TRBV25-1; CDR3: ASSEWAGSPGELF
J: TRBJ1-5; V: TRBV19; CDR3: ASCPGLGTYSNQPQL
J: TRBJ1-4; V: TRBV6-2/TRBV6-3; CDR3: ASSYAHGGEKLF
J: TRBJ2-7; V: TRBV2; CDR3: ASREDRGYEQY